This T cell receptor beta chain was identified in a study of response to subunit inactivated influenza vaccine. V shed 5 bases and J shed 5 bases, with 10 bases lying between them. The germline gives CDR1 MDHEN, CDR2 SYDVKM. The CDR3 runs 13 residues. TCRdb reprocessed the RT-PCR reads with MiXCR, giving one entry per CDR3 protein. The sample holds around 790,000 distinct CDR3 sequences, approximately 21% seen once. Sequenced here: PBMCs from blood, sampled less than 6 days after vaccination. The TCR originated in a man in his forties or fifties who received an inactivated influenza vaccine. This chain uses TRBV28 with TRBJ1-5; D may be TRBD1 (6 bases). Written as DNA, the CDR3 is TGTGCCAGCAGTGTACAGGGTTATCAGCCCCAGCATTTT. Its protein is CASSVQGYQPQHF. The full variable domain, in which reference TRBV28 and TRBJ1-5 provide the parts outside the CDR3, is DVKVTQSSRYLVKRTGEKVFLECVQDMDHENMFWYRQDPGLGLRLIYFSYDVKMKEKGDIPEGYSVSREKKERFSLILESASTNQTSMYLCASSVQGYQPQHFGDGTRLSIL.